This is a list of T cell receptor beta chains from one sample in a study of blood T cell repertoires in COVID-19. Using immunoSEQ multiplex PCR, the repertoire was profiled, and TCRdb retains in-frame clones only, with some absent. The sample contains about 69,000 clones, roughly 85% of which appear only once. The specimen sequenced was peripheral blood. These receptors were taken from a man older than 75 with acute or convalescent COVID-19. CDR3s include the opening cysteine and the closing phenylalanine or tryptophan. Fields, in order: D gene, J gene, clone size, V gene, CDR3 protein, CDR3 DNA. The D gene is left open where the match is weak. Clone size is shown for a subset of rows, as once, few, many or a class of expanded clone.

-,TRBJ2-5,-,TRBV24-1,CATSDSLDRSKETQYF,TGTGCCACCAGTGATTCCCTGGACAGATCAAAAGAGACCCAGTACTTC
TRBD1,TRBJ1-6,-,TRBV5-5,CASSRTTGGRNSPLHF,TGTGCCAGCAGCAGGACCACAGGGGGCCGGAATTCACCCCTCCACTTT
-,TRBJ1-2,-,TRBV29-1,CSVAPRGTWVNYGYTF,TGCAGCGTTGCACCAAGAGGAACATGGGTGAACTATGGCTACACCTTC
TRBD2,TRBJ2-5,-,TRBV30,CARRGREGETQYF,TGTGCCCGTCGGGGCAGGGAGGGAGAGACCCAGTACTTC
TRBD1,TRBJ1-6,-,TRBV6-1,CASSEVPGGLNSPLHF,TGTGCCAGCAGTGAAGTTCCAGGGGGCTTGAATTCACCCCTCCACTTT
TRBD1,TRBJ2-7,-,TRBV19,CASAAGDRAMREQYF,TGTGCCAGCGCGGCCGGTGACAGGGCCATGAGGGAGCAGTACTTC
TRBD2,TRBJ2-2,-,TRBV20-1,CSASFSGRNTGELFF,TGCAGTGCTAGTTTTAGCGGGCGGAACACCGGGGAGCTGTTTTTT
TRBD1,TRBJ1-4,-,TRBV12-3/TRBV12-4,CASRGDSHEKLFF,TGTGCCAGCAGGGGGGACAGTCATGAAAAACTGTTTTTT
TRBD1,TRBJ1-2,-,TRBV19,CASSMTGTGAAGYTF,TGTGCCAGTAGTATGACCGGGACAGGGGCGGCTGGCTACACCTTC
-,TRBJ1-1,-,TRBV11-3,CASSPGQTEAFF,TGTGCCAGCAGCCCAGGACAGACTGAAGCTTTCTTT
-,TRBJ1-2,-,TRBV15,CATSRDRSGYGYTF,TGTGCCACCAGCAGAGATCGGTCCGGTTATGGCTACACCTTC
-,TRBJ1-2,-,TRBV5-1,CASSLERVSYGYTF,TGCGCCAGCAGCTTGGAACGGGTGAGCTATGGCTACACCTTC
TRBD1,TRBJ1-4,-,TRBV28,CASSLTYRGLFLTNEKLFF,TGTGCCAGCAGTTTAACCTACAGGGGGCTATTTTTAACTAATGAAAAACTGTTTTTT
TRBD1,TRBJ2-5,-,TRBV19,CASSTTTPTGIRKTQYF,TGTGCCAGTAGTACCACCACCCCGACAGGGATTCGGAAGACCCAGTACTTC
-,TRBJ2-2,-,TRBV12-5,CAAGGAGATGELFF,TGTGCTGCTGGGGGGGCGGGAGCCACCGGGGAGCTGTTTTTT
TRBD2,TRBJ2-2,few,TRBV30,CAGKWGLAGTGELFF,TGTGCCGGGAAGTGGGGACTAGCGGGAACCGGGGAGCTGTTTTTT
TRBD2,TRBJ2-5,-,TRBV5-1,CASSLGLAGGRETQYF,TGCGCCAGCAGCTTGGGGCTAGCGGGAGGTCGGGAGACCCAGTACTTC
TRBD1,TRBJ1-4,-,TRBV28,CATSRQGGSSELFF,TGTGCCACCTCCCGCCAGGGGGGTAGCTCAGAACTGTTTTTT
-,TRBJ1-4,once,TRBV12-3/TRBV12-4,CASSRGPNEKLFF,TGTGCCAGCAGTCGAGGGCCGAATGAAAAACTGTTTTTT
-,TRBJ2-7,-,TRBV9,CASSGVGAIEQYF,TGTGCCAGCAGCGGAGTGGGGGCGATCGAGCAGTACTTC
-,TRBJ2-1,-,TRBV10-1,CASSESRAYPYNEQFF,TGCGCCAGCAGTGAGTCGAGGGCCTATCCCTACAATGAGCAGTTCTTC
-,TRBJ2-1,-,TRBV25-1,CASSELGSSYNEQFF,TGTGCCAGCAGTGAATTAGGGAGCTCCTACAATGAGCAGTTCTTC
TRBD2,TRBJ2-5,-,TRBV24-1,CATSDSELAYLGTQYF,TGTGCCACCAGTGATTCGGAACTAGCGTACCTGGGGACCCAGTACTTC
-,TRBJ1-1,-,TRBV6-5,CASWKAGTWNTEAFF,TGTGCCAGCTGGAAGGCCGGGACATGGAACACTGAAGCTTTCTTT
-,TRBJ1-1,-,TRBV19,CASSMQRNTEAFF,TGTGCCAGTAGTATGCAGCGGAACACTGAAGCTTTCTTT
TRBD2,TRBJ2-1,-,TRBV7-2,CASSLEGTSGMSEQFF,TGTGCCAGCAGCTTAGAAGGGACTAGCGGGATGAGTGAGCAGTTCTTC
TRBD2,TRBJ2-5,-,TRBV19,CASKIRDYVGNQYF,TGTGCCAGTAAGATTCGGGACTATGTGGGAAACCAGTACTTC
-,TRBJ2-6,-,TRBV5-4,CASSGRSGANVLTF,TGTGCCAGCAGTGGGAGATCTGGGGCCAACGTCCTGACTTTC
-,TRBJ2-4,-,TRBV19,CASSPRERKNIQYF,TGTGCCAGTAGTCCACGGGAGAGAAAAAACATTCAGTACTTC
-,TRBJ1-3,-,TRBV6-5,CASIVTGPSGNTIYF,TGTGCCAGCATCGTGACAGGCCCCTCTGGAAACACCATATATTTT
TRBD2,TRBJ2-5,once,TRBV5-6,CASSPRTSGRARETQYF,TGTGCCAGCAGCCCAAGGACTAGCGGGAGGGCCCGAGAGACCCAGTACTTC
-,TRBJ2-7,-,TRBV9,CASSVDAGYEQYF,TGTGCCAGCAGCGTTGATGCAGGCTACGAGCAGTACTTC